The 31 T cell receptor beta chains presented below share a single source sample, sequenced in a study of OX40 agonist ivuxolimab in advanced cancers. Library construction relied on the immunoSEQ multiplex PCR assay. The table comes from immuneACCESS by way of TCRdb, which keeps in-frame sequences with V and J called. Part of the clones is missing from these tables; in studies checked, under half for an unresolved V gene and the rest for unknown reasons. The sample records 58,000 or so clones, under 85% of which are singletons. The ten largest make up about 4.8% of the sample. The input for sequencing was CD4+ or CD8+ T cells sorted from blood, taken in a trial of the OX40 agonist ivuxolimab. Source of these receptors: an adult with an advanced solid tumor such as melanoma, head and neck, liver or kidney cancer.

This sequence joins TRBV7-2 and TRBJ2-5; 11 nucleotides agree with TRBD1. This CDR3 region has 15 residues. Trimming cost V 5 bases and J 5 bases; bases outside gene matches: 7. Germline-derived CDR1 and CDR2 are SGHTA and FQGNSA. The CDR3 DNA is TGTGCCAGCAGCACTGGACAGGGGGCCTGGGAGACCCAGTACTTC. This codes for CASSTGQGAWETQYF.

This sequence joins TRBV4-1 and TRBJ2-5; 9 bases are shared with TRBD1. Germline CDR1 reads MGHRA; CDR2 reads YSYEKL. This CDR3 region has 15 residues. V was pared by 4 bases and J by 2 bases, with 5 bases of the junction left unmatched. The DNA of the CDR3 is TGCGCCAGCAGCCTCCGGGACAGGGCTCAAGAGACCCAGTACTTC. Its translation: CASSLRDRAQETQYF.

The chain combines TRBV18 with TRBJ2-1, with D possibly being TRBD2 (5 bases). Looked up from germline, CDR1 is KGHSH and CDR2 is LQKENI. The V end lost 4 bases, the J end lost 7 bases, and 8 bases lay between the germline ends. The CDR3 contains 12 residues. Here the CDR3 reads CASSLDYNEQFF. In DNA, the CDR3 is TGTGCCAGCTCACTCGACTATAATGAGCAGTTCTTC.

V and J are TRBV5-1 and TRBJ1-1; 7 bases fit TRBD1. Germline V lookup: CDR1 SGHRS, CDR2 YFSETQ. V dropped 0 bases and J dropped 1; count of bases not matched to a gene: 6. The CDR3 is made up of 16 amino acids. The CDR3 spells CASSLGPQGTNTEAFF. For the CDR3, the DNA is TGCGCCAGCAGCTTGGGTCCACAGGGGACGAACACTGAAGCTTTCTTT.

The table lists this clone with a count of one. This rearrangement joins TRBV5-1 to TRBJ1-1, with D possibly matching TRBD1 (5 bases). Germline CDR1 SGHRS, CDR2 YFSETQ. The CDR3 is 12 amino acids. V gave up 0 bases and J gave up 11 bases, with 11 bases separating them. CDR3 in DNA: TGCGCCAGCAGCTTGGCCGGGGCTTTGGCTTTCTTT. Protein product: CASSLAGALAFF.

This clone was seen a few times. V usage is TRBV7-2 and J usage is TRBJ2-7; D gene uncertain. In germline, CDR1 is SGHTA, CDR2 FQGNSA. The CDR3 totals 17 residues. Between the trimmed V and J ends, which lost 3 bases and 4 bases, there was a span of 22 bases. The CDR3, as DNA: TGTGCCAGCAGCTTGGGTTACAATCGAGGTAATGGATACGAGCAGTACTTC. Its protein is CASSLGYNRGNGYEQYF.

J is TRBJ1-1 and V is TRBV28; 9 nucleotides align to TRBD1. Trimming took 7 bases from V and 6 from J; bases not matched to a gene: 9. Looked up from germline, CDR1 is MDHEN and CDR2 is SYDVKM. The CDR3 runs to 14 residues. CDR3 amino acids: CASTFDRGSAEAFF. CDR3 sequence (DNA): TGTGCCAGCACTTTTGACAGGGGGTCGGCTGAAGCTTTCTTT.

V is TRBV29-1 and J is TRBJ1-2; TRBD1 aligns across 8 bases. There are 16 residues in the CDR3. The J segment lost 0 bases and the V segment lost 3 bases, leaving 9 bases of the junction unmatched. Germline V lookup: CDR1 SQVTM, CDR2 ANQGSEA. The CDR3 region has the DNA TGCAGCGTTGATCGGTGGGGGACAGGTGCTAACTATGGCTACACCTTC. The encoded protein is CSVDRWGTGANYGYTF.

The chain couples TRBV5-1 to TRBJ2-5, with 12 positions matching TRBD2. The germline CDR1 and CDR2 sequences are SGHRS and YFSETQ. The trim removed 0 bases at V and 5 bases at J, leaving 2 bases unmatched. The length of the CDR3 is 15 residues. CDR3 DNA sequence: TGCGCCAGCAGCTTGGGTGGGACTAGCGGGGAGACCCAGTACTTC. Translating it yields CASSLGGTSGETQYF.

CDR3: CASSLEGQGGEETQYF. The CDR3 region has the DNA TGTGCCAGCAGCTTGGAGGGACAGGGGGGCGAAGAGACCCAGTACTTC. V and J are TRBV5-6 and TRBJ2-5, with 11 bases that match TRBD1. The germline CDR1 and CDR2 sequences are SGHDT and YYEEEE. J gave up 3 bases and V 0 bases, and 4 bases lay outside the gene matches. The CDR3 runs to 16 residues.

This clone has just a few counts. The chain uses TRBV27 and TRBJ2-7; TRBD2 aligns across 10 bases. V lost 5 bases to trimming and J lost 6 bases; unmatched junction nucleotides: 10. Germline assignment: CDR1 MNHEY and CDR2 SMNVEV (reference sequence). The CDR3 is 15 amino acids. The CDR3 coding sequence is TGTGCCAGCAGTCTTTACAGCGGGAGGGACCTCGAGCAGTACTTC. Its translation: CASSLYSGRDLEQYF.

This chain joins TRBV11-2 and TRBJ2-1, with 7 nucleotides matching TRBD1. CDR3 size: 14 residues. Germline V gene sequence: CDR1 SGHAT, CDR2 FQNNGV. The J segment lost 7 bases and the V segment lost 6 bases, leaving 9 bases of the junction unmatched. The CDR3 loop is CASRRTGPANEQFF. In DNA form, the CDR3 reads TGTGCCAGCAGACGGACAGGTCCGGCAAATGAGCAGTTCTTC.

J is TRBJ1-3 and V is TRBV4-2; D gene uncertain. The CDR3 length is 16 residues. Germline assignment: CDR1 LGHNA and CDR2 YNFKEQ. V was clipped by 0 bases and J by 0 bases, with 9 bases between them. The chain's CDR3 is CASSQDMTGSGNTIYF. The CDR3 nucleotides read TGTGCCAGCAGCCAAGATATGACGGGCTCTGGAAACACCATATATTTT.

This chain links TRBV19 with TRBJ2-2, with D tentatively TRBD1 (5 bases). This CDR3 comprises 16 residues. Trimming took off 3 bases at V and 2 bases at J, with 13 bases between the two ends. Per germline, CDR1 LNHDA and CDR2 SQIVND (reference sequence). DNA for the CDR3: TGTGCCAGTAGTATTTTTGGACACAACAACACCGGGGAGCTGTTTTTT. It codes for CASSIFGHNNTGELFF.

This chain joins TRBV28 and TRBJ1-5, with 7 bases aligning to TRBD1. The germline V gene has CDR1 MDHEN and CDR2 SYDVKM. The CDR3 is 13 residues long. The trim removed 5 bases at V and 2 bases at J, leaving 0 bases unmatched. CDR3 sequence reads: CASSTGGNQPQHF. In DNA form, the CDR3 reads TGTGCCAGCAGTACAGGGGGCAATCAGCCCCAGCATTTT.

The chain joins TRBV2 to TRBJ2-7; the D is unclear. The CDR3 extends over 12 amino acids. V lost 6 bases, J lost 5 bases, and 11 bases lay in between. Germline values: CDR1 SNHLY, CDR2 FYNNEI. The DNA for the CDR3 is TGTGCCAGCAGCCGGACCGCGGACGAGCAGTACTTC. It is translated as CASSRTADEQYF.

The chain uses TRBV28 and TRBJ2-7; either TRBD1 or TRBD2 may fit D (5 bases each). Germline V gene sequence: CDR1 MDHEN, CDR2 SYDVKM. Trimming left V 1 base short and J 5 bases short, with 15 bases between. The CDR3 loop spans 15 amino acids. The CDR3 reads CASSLLGESINEQYF. Written as DNA, the CDR3 is TGTGCCAGCAGTTTATTGGGGGAGAGCATCAACGAGCAGTACTTC. Complete variable domain (other parts from reference TRBV28 and TRBJ2-7): DVKVTQSSRYLVKRTGEKVFLECVQDMDHENMFWYRQDPGLGLRLIYFSYDVKMKEKGDIPEGYSVSREKKERFSLILESASTNQTSMYLCASSLLGESINEQYFGPGTRLTVT.

This chain connects TRBV5-4 to TRBJ2-5; 9 nucleotides agree with TRBD1. The V segment lost 3 bases and the J segment 5 bases; nucleotides outside the gene matches: 5. The CDR3 extends over 14 amino acids. CDR1 and CDR2 from the germline V gene are SGHNT and YYREEE (reference sequence). The DNA of the CDR3 is TGTGCCAGCAGCTCCACGACAGGGGGTGAGACCCAGTACTTC. It encodes CASSSTTGGETQYF.

V usage is TRBV10-2 and J usage is TRBJ1-5; 9 positions agree with TRBD1. Germline assignment: CDR1 WSHSY and CDR2 SAAADI. V dropped 6 bases and J dropped 4; count of bases not matched to a gene: 4. CDR3 length: 14 residues. The CDR3 DNA reads TGCGCCAGCAGGCAGACAGGGGGAAATCAGCCCCAGCATTTT. Residues: CASRQTGGNQPQHF.

This clone appeared a single time. The chain links TRBV9 to TRBJ2-1, with TRBD1 identical over 8 bases. This CDR3 is built from 16 residues. The junction had 9 bases not matched to a gene; V was cut back by 3 bases and J by 4 bases. CDR1 is SGDLS and CDR2 is YYNGEE in the germline V gene. Written as DNA, the CDR3 is TGTGCCAGCAGCGAACTGGACAGGGTAGGATACAATGAGCAGTTCTTC. This encodes CASSELDRVGYNEQFF.

V gene TRBV5-6 combines with J gene TRBJ1-1; 8 bases agree with TRBD1. CDR1 SGHDT and CDR2 YYEEEE come from the germline V gene. J lost 1 base, V lost 0 bases, and 5 bases had no gene match. There are 16 residues in the CDR3. In DNA, the CDR3 is TGTGCCAGCAGCTTGGGGACAGGGCGGGGGAACACTGAAGCTTTCTTT. Residues: CASSLGTGRGNTEAFF.

This chain connects TRBV11-3 to TRBJ2-3; 7 nucleotides agree with TRBD2. The V and J ends lost 8 bases and 4 bases, in that order; junction bases with no gene match: 3. The CDR3 sequence is 12 residues long. Germline CDR1 reads SGHNT; CDR2 reads YENEEA. The CDR3 reads CASGLDADTQYF. CDR3 DNA sequence: TGTGCCAGCGGACTAGACGCAGATACGCAGTATTTT.

This clone was counted once. The chain joins TRBV7-6 to TRBJ1-2; TRBD1 agrees at 10 bases. This CDR3 contains 17 residues. Trimming at V came to 5 bases and at J to 1 base, leaving 10 bases not matched to a gene. The germline V gene has CDR1 SGHVS and CDR2 FNYEAQ. This CDR3 reads CASSARQGAPLNYGYTF. The CDR3 nucleotides are TGTGCCAGCAGCGCTCGACAGGGGGCTCCCCTTAACTATGGCTACACCTTC.

This rearrangement joins TRBV9 to TRBJ2-6; D remains unclear. Trimming left V 3 bases short and J 0 bases short, with 10 bases between. The CDR3 has 16 amino acids. The germline V gene encodes CDR1 SGDLS and CDR2 YYNGEE. CDR3: CASSGSVSSGANVLTF. DNA for the CDR3: TGTGCCAGCAGCGGTTCAGTAAGCTCTGGGGCCAACGTCCTGACTTTC.

The rearrangement uses TRBV9 and TRBJ2-3, with D possibly matching TRBD1 (6 bases). CDR1 and CDR2 (germline): SGDLS, YYNGEE. V was cut by 4 bases and J by 2 bases, with 17 bases left in between. The CDR3 totals 16 residues. CDR3 coding DNA: TGTGCCAGCAGCCCCCGGGCAGGGGCTAACACAGATACGCAGTATTTT. This translates into CASSPRAGANTDTQYF.

The V and J genes are TRBV7-2 and TRBJ1-2, with D possibly TRBD1 on 6 matching bases. CDR1 is SGHTA, CDR2 FQGNSA, per germline. The CDR3 runs 16 residues. With 1 base removed from V and 5 bases from J, the gap between germline ends came to 17 bases. CDR3 sequence (DNA): TGTGCCAGCAGCTTAGTCTGGAACATAGGGACATATGGCTACACCTTC. It encodes CASSLVWNIGTYGYTF.

The chain has TRBV28 and TRBJ1-1, with TRBD1 matching 9 bases. V dropped 4 bases and J dropped 1; count of bases not matched to a gene: 10. CDR3 length: 17 amino acids. CDR1 and CDR2 from the germline V gene are MDHEN and SYDVKM. CDR3 bases: TGTGCCAGCAGTTCCTCCGGGACAGGGTGGAAGAACACTGAAGCTTTCTTT. Protein product: CASSSSGTGWKNTEAFF.

The genes are TRBV29-1 and TRBJ1-5, with D possibly TRBD1 on 5 matching bases. V shed 5 bases and J shed 3 bases, with 11 bases lying between them. CDR1 and CDR2 from the germline V gene are SQVTM and ANQGSEA. The CDR3 is 13 residues long. CDR3 sequence: CSVTDSANQPQHF. In DNA, the CDR3 is TGCAGCGTTACCGACAGTGCCAATCAGCCCCAGCATTTT.

V usage is TRBV7-2 and J usage is TRBJ2-5; the match to TRBD1 covers 9 bases. Germline V gene lookup returns CDR1 SGHTA and CDR2 FQGNSA. The length of the CDR3 is 16 residues. Unmatched junction bases numbered 14, after V lost 5 bases and J lost 7 bases. CDR3 DNA: TGTGCCAGCAGCCCCCAAGGGGGGACAGGGCTAAGGACCCAGTACTTC. Protein sequence: CASSPQGGTGLRTQYF.

This chain connects TRBV30 to TRBJ2-7; the D gene is possibly TRBD2 (6 bases). The CDR3 length is 13 residues. Germline assignment: CDR1 GTSNPN and CDR2 SVGIG (reference sequence). V lost 3 bases and J 4 bases, leaving 13 bases between the germline ends. The CDR3, as DNA: TGTGCCTGGAGAGGGGACGGGGGATACGAGCAGTACTTC. It specifies CAWRGDGGYEQYF.

The chain carries TRBV18 and TRBJ2-7; 7 bases are a match to TRBD1. The germline gives CDR1 KGHSH, CDR2 LQKENI. Trimming took 6 bases from V and 3 from J; bases not matched to a gene: 5. The CDR3 runs 13 residues. The CDR3 here is CASSFGTVYEQYF. The CDR3 DNA reads as TGTGCCAGCTCCTTCGGGACAGTCTACGAGCAGTACTTC.